Detailed here is one TCR beta chain. The CDR3 runs 14 residues. V was clipped by 0 bases and J by 6 bases, with 12 bases between them. Looked up from germline, CDR1 is GTSNPN and CDR2 is SVGIG (reference sequence). The donors, all of them Caucasian adults, lived in Nashville, Tennessee. Using immunoSEQ multiplex PCR, the repertoire was profiled, and TCRdb retains in-frame clones only, with some absent. The table lists under 650,000 clones, approximately 95% of them singletons. This entry belongs to a study of shared clonotypes between healthy human individuals. Study as a whole: Used for every donor were three CD4 naive, three CD4 memory, two CD8 naive and one CD8 memory plate.

The chain combines TRBV30 with TRBJ2-1; TRBD1 might be the D (6 bases). The sequence came from a woman in her thirties in good health. The sequencing sample was made of naive CD4+ T cells sorted from blood. The subset was: CD45RA+ positively selected. CDR3 coding DNA: TGTGCCTGGAGTGTATCCGGGACAAGCAATGAGCAGTTCTTC. Protein product: CAWSVSGTSNEQFF. Drawing the rest from reference TRBV30 and TRBJ2-1, the complete variable domain is SQTIHQWPATLVQPVGSPLSLECTVEGTSNPNLYWYRQAAGRGLQLLFYSVGIGQISSEVPQNLSASRPQDRQFILSSKKLLLSDSGFYLCAWSVSGTSNEQFFGPGTRLTVL.